These T cell receptor beta chains were read from a single sample in a study of PD-L1 blockade in urothelial cancer. Measured with immunoSEQ multiplex PCR; TCRdb has only the in-frame clones, and not every one. The sample consists of 90,000 to 120,000 clones, 70% to 85% of them appearing once. Sequencing was performed on PBMCs, taken around atezolizumab (anti-PD-L1) treatment. These receptors all stem from a man aged 50 to 60 with urothelial cancer. Both conserved end residues are part of each CDR3. The D gene is left open where the match is weak. Clone size, where shown, is once, few, many, or a class for clones that have expanded.

J | V | size | D | CDR3 | DNA
TRBJ1-4 | TRBV6-5 | . | . | CASSYRTANEKLFF | TGTGCCAGCAGTTATCGGACAGCTAATGAAAAACTGTTTTTT
TRBJ2-5 | TRBV7-2 | . | . | CASNTGLSQETQYF | TGTGCCAGCAACACTGGACTCTCACAAGAGACCCAGTACTTC
TRBJ2-5 | TRBV10-3 | . | TRBD1 | CAIGRGQGQETQYF | TGTGCCATCGGGAGGGGACAGGGGCAAGAGACCCAGTACTTC
TRBJ2-5 | TRBV9 | . | . | CASSVHGHLETQYF | TGTGCCAGCAGCGTCCACGGACATCTAGAGACCCAGTACTTC
TRBJ1-5 | TRBV19 | . | TRBD1 | CASSMRDRGWGQPQHF | TGTGCCAGTAGTATGCGGGACAGGGGCTGGGGTCAGCCCCAGCATTTT
TRBJ2-7 | TRBV28 | . | TRBD2 | CASGGTSGYSYEQYF | TGTGCCAGCGGAGGGACTAGCGGTTACTCCTACGAGCAGTACTTC
TRBJ1-2 | TRBV6-5 | . | . | CASRTRAYGYTF | TGTGCCAGCAGGACGAGGGCCTATGGCTACACCTTC
TRBJ1-2 | TRBV5-1 | . | TRBD1 | CASSSGQGRDGYTF | TGCGCCAGCAGCTCTGGACAGGGAAGAGATGGCTACACCTTC
TRBJ1-1 | TRBV28 | . | TRBD1 | CASSIQGAFLTEAFF | TGTGCCAGCAGTATACAGGGGGCGTTTTTAACTGAAGCTTTCTTT
TRBJ2-1 | TRBV9 | . | TRBD1 | CASSTSDRNEQFF | TGTGCCAGCAGCACCTCGGACAGGAATGAGCAGTTCTTC
TRBJ2-7 | TRBV5-4 | . | . | CASSLETAREQYF | TGTGCCAGCAGCTTGGAAACAGCCCGAGAGCAGTACTTC
TRBJ2-2 | TRBV7-2 | few | TRBD2 | CASSLGLAGGNTGELFF | TGTGCCAGCAGCCTTGGACTAGCGGGAGGTAACACCGGGGAGCTGTTTTTT
TRBJ2-5 | TRBV7-9 | . | TRBD2 | CASSPGLAGGQETQYF | TGTGCCAGCAGCCCTGGACTAGCGGGAGGCCAAGAGACCCAGTACTTC
TRBJ1-4 | TRBV18 | . | . | CASSTGYLQEKLFF | TGTGCCAGCTCAACAGGGTATCTCCAAGAAAAACTGTTTTTT
TRBJ2-7 | TRBV2 | . | . | CASSERKGGYEQYF | TGTGCCAGCAGCGAGCGGAAAGGGGGCTACGAGCAGTACTTC
TRBJ1-2 | TRBV9 | . | . | CASSVAFTGLDGYTF | TGTGCCAGCAGCGTAGCTTTTACAGGTTTGGATGGCTACACCTTC
TRBJ1-5 | TRBV6-5 | . | . | CASRGGPYSNQPQHF | TGTGCCAGCAGGGGGGGGCCTTATAGCAATCAGCCCCAGCATTTT
TRBJ1-1 | TRBV15 | once | . | CATSRAEGTEAFF | TGTGCCACCAGCAGAGCAGAGGGCACTGAAGCTTTCTTT
TRBJ2-7 | TRBV7-2 | . | TRBD2 | CASSTGLVYEQYF | TGTGCCAGCAGCACGGGACTAGTTTACGAGCAGTACTTC
TRBJ2-3 | TRBV6-5 | . | TRBD2 | CASRTTSGRTDTQYF | TGTGCCAGCAGGACCACTAGCGGGAGGACAGATACGCAGTATTTT
TRBJ2-7 | TRBV7-9 | . | TRBD1 | CASRPKTGTEQYF | TGTGCCAGCAGGCCCAAGACAGGGACCGAGCAGTACTTC
TRBJ2-7 | TRBV15 | . | TRBD2 | CATSRAGKLAGGLTYEQYF | TGTGCCACCAGCAGAGCAGGAAAGCTAGCGGGAGGACTCACCTACGAGCAGTACTTC
TRBJ2-6 | TRBV11-3 | . | . | CASSKTTHRVSGANVLTF | TGTGCCAGCAGCAAGACCACTCACAGGGTTTCTGGGGCCAACGTCCTGACTTTC
TRBJ2-1 | TRBV4-1 | . | TRBD1 | CASSPGGQGIYNEQFF | TGCGCCAGCAGCCCCGGAGGACAGGGGATATACAATGAGCAGTTCTTC
TRBJ2-7 | TRBV11-1 | . | TRBD2 | CASRRLAGGGYEQYF | TGTGCCAGCAGGCGACTAGCGGGAGGTGGGTACGAGCAGTACTTC
TRBJ2-7 | TRBV5-6 | once | TRBD1 | CASTTGTGAYEQYF | TGTGCCAGCACAACCGGGACAGGAGCCTACGAGCAGTACTTC
TRBJ2-7 | TRBV7-6 | . | . | CASSPARGKTYEQYF | TGTGCCAGCAGCCCCGCTAGAGGGAAAACCTACGAGCAGTACTTC
TRBJ1-1 | TRBV19 | once | . | CASSMTAGAPEAFF | TGTGCCAGTAGTATGACGGCCGGAGCTCCTGAAGCTTTCTTT
TRBJ2-3 | TRBV28 | . | . | CASSTRRHISTDTQYF | TGTGCCAGCAGTACCCGCCGACATATTAGCACAGATACGCAGTATTTT
TRBJ2-1 | TRBV6-5 | . | TRBD2 | CASTATSGARGEQFF | TGTGCCTCGACCGCAACTAGCGGGGCCAGAGGTGAGCAGTTCTTC
TRBJ1-5 | TRBV19 | . | TRBD1 | CASRPDGQGASQPQHF | TGTGCCAGTAGGCCGGACGGACAGGGGGCTTCTCAGCCCCAGCATTTT
TRBJ1-4 | TRBV30 | . | . | CAWCPGSTPNEKLFF | TGTGCCTGGTGCCCCGGGTCAACTCCGAATGAAAAACTGTTTTTT
TRBJ1-3 | TRBV30 | . | . | CAWSVSKGRNTIYF | TGTGCCTGGAGTGTAAGCAAGGGGCGAAACACCATATATTTT
TRBJ2-5 | TRBV28 | . | TRBD1 | CASSYGLDRVQETQYF | TGTGCCAGCAGTTACGGATTGGACAGGGTCCAAGAGACCCAGTACTTC
TRBJ1-2 | TRBV6-5 | once | TRBD1 | CACSGTGNGGINF | TGTGCCTGTTCCGGGACAGGGAACGGCGGCATCAACTTC
TRBJ2-5 | TRBV7-8 | . | . | CASRVNVPGGQETQYF | TGTGCCAGCAGGGTAAACGTGCCGGGTGGCCAAGAGACCCAGTACTTC
TRBJ1-1 | TRBV19 | . | . | CASSIGAGTEAFF | TGTGCCAGTAGTATAGGTGCAGGTACTGAAGCTTTCTTT
TRBJ1-3 | TRBV4-2 | . | . | CASSQESTYVSGNTIYF | TGTGCCAGCAGCCAGGAGAGTACTTACGTCTCTGGAAACACCATATATTTT
TRBJ1-1 | TRBV19 | . | TRBD1 | CASRSGQEDTEAFF | TGTGCCAGTAGATCCGGACAGGAGGACACTGAAGCTTTCTTT
TRBJ1-2 | TRBV5-1 | . | . | CASSLVAESYGYTF | TGCGCCAGCAGCTTGGTTGCGGAGTCCTATGGCTACACCTTC
TRBJ2-1 | TRBV28 | . | . | CASSLWSRGYNEQFF | TGTGCCAGCAGTTTATGGTCACGGGGCTACAATGAGCAGTTCTTC
TRBJ2-1 | TRBV19 | . | TRBD2 | CASSAGTSGSIEQFF | TGTGCCAGTTCAGCGGGGACTAGCGGGAGTATTGAGCAGTTCTTC
TRBJ2-7 | TRBV19 | . | TRBD2 | CASSSGRAASYEQYF | TGTGCCAGTAGTAGCGGGAGGGCCGCTTCCTACGAGCAGTACTTC
TRBJ2-7 | TRBV11-2 | . | TRBD2 | CASSFRLAGTYEQYF | TGTGCCAGCAGCTTCCGGCTAGCGGGGACCTACGAGCAGTACTTC
TRBJ2-1 | TRBV6-4 | . | . | CASILWLTYNEQFF | TGTGCCAGCATTCTTTGGCTTACCTACAATGAGCAGTTCTTC
TRBJ1-2 | TRBV5-6 | . | . | CASSLQRFGGYTF | TGTGCCAGCAGCTTGCAACGGTTCGGTGGCTACACCTTC
TRBJ2-7 | TRBV18 | once | . | CASSPQGVGYEQYF | TGTGCCAGCTCACCCCAGGGTGTTGGCTACGAGCAGTACTTC
TRBJ1-2 | TRBV2 | . | . | CASSEARRAYGYTF | TGTGCCAGCAGTGAAGCGCGCAGGGCCTATGGCTACACCTTC
TRBJ2-3 | TRBV4-1 | . | . | CASSHLTDTQYF | TGCGCCAGCAGCCATCTGACAGATACGCAGTATTTT
TRBJ2-7 | TRBV7-2 | few | . | CASSLAGAYEQYF | TGTGCCAGCAGCTTAGCGGGAGCCTACGAGCAGTACTTC
TRBJ1-1 | TRBV27 | . | TRBD1 | CASNTVRGLNTEAFF | TGTGCCAGCAACACAGTCAGGGGGCTGAACACTGAAGCTTTCTTT
TRBJ2-1 | TRBV6-5 | . | . | CASSYSRGSSYNEQFF | TGTGCCAGCAGTTACTCCCGCGGCAGCTCCTACAATGAGCAGTTCTTC
TRBJ2-5 | TRBV5-1 | . | . | CASSQVGGQTQYF | TGCGCCAGCAGCCAGGTGGGGGGACAGACCCAGTACTTC
TRBJ1-6 | TRBV27 | . | TRBD1 | CASSLSDRGRYSPLHF | TGTGCCAGCAGTTTATCCGACAGGGGGCGGTATTCACCCCTCCACTTT
TRBJ1-3 | TRBV28 | . | . | CASSRLLLSGNTIYF | TGTGCCAGCAGTCGTCTCCTCCTCTCTGGAAACACCATATATTTT
TRBJ2-5 | TRBV6-1 | . | TRBD1 | CASSESGTGFGETQYF | TGTGCCAGCAGTGAATCCGGGACAGGGTTTGGAGAGACCCAGTACTTC